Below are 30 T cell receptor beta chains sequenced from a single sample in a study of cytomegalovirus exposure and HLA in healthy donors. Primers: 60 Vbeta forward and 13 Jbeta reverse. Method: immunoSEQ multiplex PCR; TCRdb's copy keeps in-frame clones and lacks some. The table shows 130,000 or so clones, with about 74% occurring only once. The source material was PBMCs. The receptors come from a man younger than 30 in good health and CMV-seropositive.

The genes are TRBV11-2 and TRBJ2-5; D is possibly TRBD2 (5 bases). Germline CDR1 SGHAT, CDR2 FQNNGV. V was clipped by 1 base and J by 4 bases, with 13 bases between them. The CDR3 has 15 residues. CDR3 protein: CASSLVLVGRETQYF. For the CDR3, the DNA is TGTGCCAGCAGCTTAGTCTTGGTAGGGAGAGAGACCCAGTACTTC.

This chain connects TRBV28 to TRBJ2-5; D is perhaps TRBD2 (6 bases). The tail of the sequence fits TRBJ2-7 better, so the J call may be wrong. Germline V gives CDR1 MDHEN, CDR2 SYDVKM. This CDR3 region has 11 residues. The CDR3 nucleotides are TGTGCCAGCAGTCGCGGGGTCGAGCAGTACTTC. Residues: CASSRGVEQYF.

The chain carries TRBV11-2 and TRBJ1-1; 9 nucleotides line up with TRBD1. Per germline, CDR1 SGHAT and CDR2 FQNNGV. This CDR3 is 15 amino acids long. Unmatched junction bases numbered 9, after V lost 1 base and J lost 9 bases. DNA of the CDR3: TGTGCCAGCAGCTTAGGTCTACAGGGGGCTATGAAAGCTTTCTTT. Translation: CASSLGLQGAMKAFF.

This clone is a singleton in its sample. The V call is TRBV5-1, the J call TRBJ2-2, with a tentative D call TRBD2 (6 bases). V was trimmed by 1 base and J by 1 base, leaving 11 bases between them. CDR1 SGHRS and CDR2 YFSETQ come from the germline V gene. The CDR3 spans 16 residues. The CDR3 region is CASSLTGVVNTGELFF. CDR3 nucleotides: TGCGCCAGCAGCTTGACGGGGGTTGTGAACACCGGGGAGCTGTTTTTT.

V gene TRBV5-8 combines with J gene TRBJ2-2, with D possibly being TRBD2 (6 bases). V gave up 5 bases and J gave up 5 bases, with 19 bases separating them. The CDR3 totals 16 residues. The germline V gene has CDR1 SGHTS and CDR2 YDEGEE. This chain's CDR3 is CASRLQGGGGTGELFF. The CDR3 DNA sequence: TGTGCCAGCAGATTGCAGGGAGGAGGAGGTACCGGGGAGCTGTTTTTT. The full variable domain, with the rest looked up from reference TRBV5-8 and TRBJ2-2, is EAGVTQSPTHLIKTRGQQATLRCSPISGHTSVYWYQQALGLGLQFLLWYDEGEERNRGNFPPRFSGRQFPNYSSELNVNALELEDSALYLCASRLQGGGGTGELFFGEGSRLTVL.

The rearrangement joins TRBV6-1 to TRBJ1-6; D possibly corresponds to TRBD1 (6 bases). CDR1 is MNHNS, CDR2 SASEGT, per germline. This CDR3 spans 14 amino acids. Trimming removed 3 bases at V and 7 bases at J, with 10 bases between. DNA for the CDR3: TGTGCCAGCAGTGACAGGGGATTAAATTCACCCCTCCACTTT. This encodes CASSDRGLNSPLHF.

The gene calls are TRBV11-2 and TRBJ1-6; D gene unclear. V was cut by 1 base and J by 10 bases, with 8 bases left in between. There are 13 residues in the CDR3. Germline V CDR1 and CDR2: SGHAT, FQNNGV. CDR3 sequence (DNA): TGTGCCAGCAGCTTAGGGGAGGCGTCACCCCTCCACTTT. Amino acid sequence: CASSLGEASPLHF.

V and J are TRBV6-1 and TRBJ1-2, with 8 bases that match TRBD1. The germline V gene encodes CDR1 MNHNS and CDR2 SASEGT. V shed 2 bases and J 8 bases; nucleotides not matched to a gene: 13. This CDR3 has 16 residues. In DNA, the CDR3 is TGTGCCAGCAGTGAACGTGAACCGGACAGGGCTCGAGGCTACACCTTC. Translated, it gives CASSEREPDRARGYTF.

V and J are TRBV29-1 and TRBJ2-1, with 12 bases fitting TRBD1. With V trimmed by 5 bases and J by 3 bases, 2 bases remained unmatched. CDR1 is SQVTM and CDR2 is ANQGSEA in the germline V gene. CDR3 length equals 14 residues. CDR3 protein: CSVRDRGHYNEQFF. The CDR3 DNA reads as TGCAGCGTTCGGGACAGGGGGCACTACAATGAGCAGTTCTTC.

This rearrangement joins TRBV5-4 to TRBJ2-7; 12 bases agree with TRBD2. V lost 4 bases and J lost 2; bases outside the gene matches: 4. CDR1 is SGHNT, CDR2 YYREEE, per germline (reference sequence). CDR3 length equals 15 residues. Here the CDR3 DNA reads TGTGCCAGCAGCCCAGGACTAGCGGGGACCTACGAGCAGTACTTC. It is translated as CASSPGLAGTYEQYF.

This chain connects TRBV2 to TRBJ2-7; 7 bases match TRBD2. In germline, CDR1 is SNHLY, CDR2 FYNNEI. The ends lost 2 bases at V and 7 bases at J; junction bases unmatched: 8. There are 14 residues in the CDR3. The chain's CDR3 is CASSERGGLLEQYF. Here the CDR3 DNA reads TGTGCCAGCAGTGAACGGGGAGGGTTGCTTGAGCAGTACTTC.

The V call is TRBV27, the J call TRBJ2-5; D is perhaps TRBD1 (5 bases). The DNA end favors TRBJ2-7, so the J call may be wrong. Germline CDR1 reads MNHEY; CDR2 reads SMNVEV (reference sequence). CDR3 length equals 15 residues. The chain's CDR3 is CASSGAFSSYYEQYF. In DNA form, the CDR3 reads TGTGCCAGCAGTGGGGCGTTTTCTTCATATTACGAGCAGTACTTC.

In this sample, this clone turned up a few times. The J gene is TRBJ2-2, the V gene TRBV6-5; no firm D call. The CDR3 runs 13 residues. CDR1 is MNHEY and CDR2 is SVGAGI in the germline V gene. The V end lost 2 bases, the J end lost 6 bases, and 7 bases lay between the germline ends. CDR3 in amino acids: CASSYTAAGELFF. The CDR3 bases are TGTGCCAGCAGTTACACCGCGGCCGGGGAGCTGTTTTTT.

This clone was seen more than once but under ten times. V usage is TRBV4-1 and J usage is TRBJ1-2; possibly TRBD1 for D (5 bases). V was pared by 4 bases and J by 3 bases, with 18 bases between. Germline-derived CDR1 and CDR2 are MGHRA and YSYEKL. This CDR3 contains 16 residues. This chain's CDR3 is CASSPKGQGRYYGYTF. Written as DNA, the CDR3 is TGCGCCAGCAGCCCCAAAGGGCAGGGAAGGTACTATGGCTACACCTTC.

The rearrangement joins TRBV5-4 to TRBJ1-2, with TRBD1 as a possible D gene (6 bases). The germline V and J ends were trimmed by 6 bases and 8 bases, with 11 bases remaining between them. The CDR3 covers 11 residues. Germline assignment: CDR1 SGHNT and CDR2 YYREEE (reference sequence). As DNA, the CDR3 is TGTGCCAGCACTTCAGGGGAGGGCTACACCTTC. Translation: CASTSGEGYTF.

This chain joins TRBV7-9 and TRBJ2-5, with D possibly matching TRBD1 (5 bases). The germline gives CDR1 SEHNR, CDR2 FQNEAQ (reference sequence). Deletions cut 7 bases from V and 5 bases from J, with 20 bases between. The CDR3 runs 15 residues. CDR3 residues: CASNKGPVSGETQYF. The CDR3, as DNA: TGTGCCAGCAATAAGGGGCCGGTATCTGGGGAGACCCAGTACTTC.

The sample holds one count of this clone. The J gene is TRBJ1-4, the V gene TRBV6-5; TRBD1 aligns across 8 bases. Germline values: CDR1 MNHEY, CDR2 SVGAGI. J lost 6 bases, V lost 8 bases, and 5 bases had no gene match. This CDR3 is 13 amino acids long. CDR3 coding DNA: TGTGCCAGCCGGGAGACAGGGGATGAAAAACTGTTTTTT. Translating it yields CASRETGDEKLFF.

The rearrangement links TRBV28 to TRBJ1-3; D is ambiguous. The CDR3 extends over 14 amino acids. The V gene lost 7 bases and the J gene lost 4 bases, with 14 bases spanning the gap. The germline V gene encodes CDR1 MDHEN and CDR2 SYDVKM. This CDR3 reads CASTPRVEGNTIYF. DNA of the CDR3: TGTGCCAGCACCCCACGGGTGGAGGGAAACACCATATATTTT.

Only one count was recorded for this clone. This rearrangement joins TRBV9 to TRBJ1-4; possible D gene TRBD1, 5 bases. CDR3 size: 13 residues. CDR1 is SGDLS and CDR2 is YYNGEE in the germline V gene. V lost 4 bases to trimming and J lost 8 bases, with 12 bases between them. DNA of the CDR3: TGTGCCAGCAGCCAAGGGAGGGGCGAAAAACTGTTTTTT. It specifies CASSQGRGEKLFF. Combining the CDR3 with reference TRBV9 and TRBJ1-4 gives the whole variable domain DSGVTQTPKHLITATGQRVTLRCSPRSGDLSVYWYQQSLDQGLQFLIQYYNGEERAKGNILERFSAQQFPDLHSELNLSSLELGDSALYFCASSQGRGEKLFFGSGTQLSVL.

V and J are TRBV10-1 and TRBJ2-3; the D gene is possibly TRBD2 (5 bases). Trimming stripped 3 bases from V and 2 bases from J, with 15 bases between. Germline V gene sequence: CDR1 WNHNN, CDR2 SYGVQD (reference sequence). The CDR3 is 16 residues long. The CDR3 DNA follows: TGCGCCAGCAGTGATGGCTCCCGGACTGTCACAGATACGCAGTATTTT. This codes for CASSDGSRTVTDTQYF.

In DNA form, the CDR3 reads TGCGCCAGCAGCTTTGCTGGACAGGATAATTCACCCCTCCACTTT. It is translated as CASSFAGQDNSPLHF. This chain connects TRBV5-1 to TRBJ1-6; 7 bases are shared with TRBD1. V dropped 2 bases and J dropped 5; count of bases not matched to a gene: 4. This CDR3 comprises 15 residues. Germline CDR1 is SGHRS and CDR2 is YFSETQ.

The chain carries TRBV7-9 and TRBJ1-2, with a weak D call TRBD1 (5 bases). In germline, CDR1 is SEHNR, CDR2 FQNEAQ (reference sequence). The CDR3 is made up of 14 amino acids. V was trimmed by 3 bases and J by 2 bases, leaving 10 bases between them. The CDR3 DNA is TGTGCCAGCAGCTTCGGGGGGGGGAACTATGGCTACACCTTC. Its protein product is CASSFGGGNYGYTF.

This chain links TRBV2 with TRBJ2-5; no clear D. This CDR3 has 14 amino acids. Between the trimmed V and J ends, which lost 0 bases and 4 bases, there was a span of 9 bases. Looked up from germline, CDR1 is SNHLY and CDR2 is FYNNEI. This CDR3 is CASSEAPKRETQYF. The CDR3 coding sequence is TGTGCCAGCAGTGAAGCACCTAAGAGAGAGACCCAGTACTTC.

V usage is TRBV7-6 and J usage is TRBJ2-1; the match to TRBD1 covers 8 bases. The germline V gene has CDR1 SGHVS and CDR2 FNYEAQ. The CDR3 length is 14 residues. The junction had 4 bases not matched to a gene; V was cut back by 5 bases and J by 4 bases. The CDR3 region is CASSRRTGYNEQFF. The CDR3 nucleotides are TGTGCCAGCAGCCGCCGGACAGGGTACAATGAGCAGTTCTTC.

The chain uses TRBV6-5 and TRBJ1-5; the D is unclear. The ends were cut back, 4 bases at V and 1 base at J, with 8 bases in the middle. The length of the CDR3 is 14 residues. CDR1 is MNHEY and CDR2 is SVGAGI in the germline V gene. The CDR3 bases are TGTGCCAGCAGTTCGACTGGGAGCAATCAGCCCCAGCATTTT. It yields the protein CASSSTGSNQPQHF.

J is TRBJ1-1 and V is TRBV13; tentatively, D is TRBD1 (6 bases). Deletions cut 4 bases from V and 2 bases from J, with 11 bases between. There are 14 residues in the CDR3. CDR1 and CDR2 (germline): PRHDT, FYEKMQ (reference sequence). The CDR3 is CASSSQGVNTEAFF. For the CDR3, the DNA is TGTGCCAGCAGCTCACAGGGAGTAAACACTGAAGCTTTCTTT.

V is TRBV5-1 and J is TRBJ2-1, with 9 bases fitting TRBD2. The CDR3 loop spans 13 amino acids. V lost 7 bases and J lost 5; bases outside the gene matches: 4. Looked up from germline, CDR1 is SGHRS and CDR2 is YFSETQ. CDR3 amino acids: CASWTSEDNEQFF. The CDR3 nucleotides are TGCGCCAGCTGGACTAGCGAGGACAATGAGCAGTTCTTC.

The CDR3 loop is CAINPDRGGYGYTF. The DNA for the CDR3 is TGTGCCATCAATCCGGACAGGGGAGGCTATGGCTACACCTTC. The chain couples TRBV10-3 to TRBJ1-2, with 9 bases lining up with TRBD1. The junction had 7 bases not matched to a gene; V was cut back by 7 bases and J by 4 bases. CDR1 is ENHRY, CDR2 SYGVKD, per germline. The CDR3 is made up of 14 amino acids.

As DNA, the CDR3 is TGCGCCAGCAGTGAATCTAGGGGACAAGAGACCCAGTACTTC. Its translation: CASSESRGQETQYF. This sequence joins TRBV10-2 and TRBJ2-5; D may be TRBD1 (5 bases). This CDR3 comprises 14 residues. Germline CDR1 WSHSY, CDR2 SAAADI. V lost 3 bases and J 2 bases, leaving 10 bases between the germline ends.

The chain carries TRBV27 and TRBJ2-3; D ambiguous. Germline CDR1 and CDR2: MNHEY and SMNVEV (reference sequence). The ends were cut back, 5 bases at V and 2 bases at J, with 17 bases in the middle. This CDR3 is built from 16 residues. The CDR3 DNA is TGTGCCAGCAGTCTATTAGCCCGGCAGCACACAGATACGCAGTATTTT. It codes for CASSLLARQHTDTQYF.